The 10 T cell receptor beta chains below all came from one sample that was sequenced in a study of blood T cell repertoires in COVID-19. Method: immunoSEQ multiplex PCR; TCRdb's copy keeps in-frame clones and lacks some. The data show 180,000 or so clones, roughly 88% seen once. The sample was peripheral blood. These receptors were obtained from a woman at least 80 years old with acute or convalescent COVID-19.

The chain links TRBV9 to TRBJ1-2; no clear D gene. Trimming left V 0 bases short and J 0 bases short, with 9 bases between. This CDR3 comprises 15 residues. CDR1 SGDLS and CDR2 YYNGEE come from the germline V gene. CDR3 in amino acids: CASSVGEGSNYGYTF. The DNA for the CDR3 is TGTGCCAGCAGCGTAGGGGAGGGTTCTAACTATGGCTACACCTTC.

J is TRBJ1-1 and V is TRBV7-2; no reliable D call. The V gene lost 0 bases and the J gene lost 8 bases, with 19 bases spanning the gap. Germline assignment: CDR1 SGHTA and CDR2 FQGNSA. There are 16 residues in the CDR3. The CDR3 region has the DNA TGTGCCAGCAGCTTAGCGTCGGGTGGTAATCGGCCAGAAGCTTTCTTT. This codes for CASSLASGGNRPEAFF. The full variable domain, rest sourced from reference TRBV7-2 and TRBJ1-1, is GAGVSQSPSNKVTEKGKDVELRCDPISGHTALYWYRQSLGQGLEFLIYFQGNSAPDKSGLPSDRFSAERTGGSVSTLTIQRTQQEDSAVYLCASSLASGGNRPEAFFGQGTRLTVV.

The rearrangement joins TRBV2 to TRBJ2-2; D may be TRBD1 (5 bases). Looked up from germline, CDR1 is SNHLY and CDR2 is FYNNEI. Trimming cost V 6 bases and J 0 bases, with 11 bases left between them. This CDR3 has 15 residues. The DNA of the CDR3 is TGTGCCAGCAGGGCAGGACAATCGAACACCGGGGAGCTGTTTTTT. It translates to CASRAGQSNTGELFF.

This clone was detected only once. The rearrangement uses TRBV7-2 and TRBJ2-3; 8 nucleotides align to TRBD2. With 5 bases clipped from V and 4 bases from J, the junction kept 11 bases outside the gene matches. From germline, CDR1 is SGHTA and CDR2 FQGNSA. CDR3 length: 16 residues. The CDR3 DNA follows: TGTGCCAGCAGCCGGGGAAGCGGGGGCGGGGCAGATACGCAGTATTTT. Translated, it gives CASSRGSGGGADTQYF.

The V and J genes are TRBV12-3 or TRBV12-4 and TRBJ1-2; D ambiguous. V shed 4 bases and J shed 5 bases, with 8 bases lying between them. This CDR3 contains 12 residues. The CDR3 DNA is TGTGCCAGCAGTTCCGAGCCTTATGGCTACACCTTC. This codes for CASSSEPYGYTF.

In DNA form, the CDR3 reads TGTGCCTGCGGGACAGGCCCCGAAGCTTTCTTT. Protein: CACGTGPEAFF. This chain joins TRBV30 and TRBJ1-1; TRBD1 aligns across 8 bases. V was pared by 6 bases and J by 8 bases, with 5 bases of the junction left unmatched. CDR1 GTSNPN and CDR2 SVGIG come from the germline V gene (reference sequence). The CDR3 is 11 residues long.

The chain has TRBV7-9 and TRBJ1-4; the D gene is possibly TRBD1 (6 bases). Trimming took off 0 bases at V and 8 bases at J, with 13 bases between the two ends. The CDR3 is 15 amino acids. CDR1 SEHNR and CDR2 FQNEAQ come from the germline V gene (reference sequence). The CDR3 bases are TGTGCCAGCAGCTTAGCGCGCAGGGGCGGCGAAAAACTGTTTTTT. Amino acid sequence: CASSLARRGGEKLFF.

This sequence joins TRBV3-1 (or the pseudogene TRBV3-2) and TRBJ2-5; possible D gene TRBD1, 6 bases. Trimming pared 4 bases from V and 4 bases from J, leaving 22 bases between. The CDR3 is 17 residues long. Germline V gene data show CDR1 as LGHDT and CDR2 as YNNKEL (reference sequence). In DNA, the CDR3 is TGTGCCAGCAGCCCTATAACTCCCCACAGGGTTAGAGAGACCCAGTACTTC. Translating it yields CASSPITPHRVRETQYF.

This rearrangement joins TRBV29-1 to TRBJ1-1, with D perhaps TRBD1 (6 bases). In germline, CDR1 is SQVTM, CDR2 ANQGSEA. V dropped 4 bases and J dropped 7 bases, with 13 bases sitting between them. The CDR3 contains 12 residues. CDR3 loop: CSVGWGLGEAFF. In nucleotides, the CDR3 is TGCAGCGTTGGATGGGGGCTGGGTGAAGCTTTCTTT.

In this sample, this clone turned up a few times. The V call is TRBV3-1 (or the pseudogene TRBV3-2), the J call TRBJ1-1, with 9 bases aligning to TRBD1. After removal of 4 bases from V and 6 bases from J, the junction contained 6 bases not matched to a gene. The CDR3 contains 14 residues. The germline V gene encodes CDR1 LGHDT and CDR2 YNNKEL (reference sequence). The CDR3 loop reads CASSLTGGFSEAFF. The CDR3 DNA sequence: TGTGCCAGCAGCCTGACAGGGGGATTCTCTGAAGCTTTCTTT.